The present entry profiles one T cell receptor (beta chain) with its context. V was pared by 4 bases and J by 4 bases, with 4 bases of the junction left unmatched. Germline V gives CDR1 SQVTM, CDR2 ANQGSEA. This CDR3 has 14 amino acids. In the original processing: It was from reference gene primer amplification that nucleated cell counts were estimated. The table came from immunoSEQ multiplex PCR; TCRdb's copy has only in-frame clones and leaves some out. Clone size and the V and J calls come from that table; the DNA yielded D and trimming. The data contain 110,000 or so clones, approximately 80% of them singletons. The sample comes from a study of blood T cell repertoires in COVID-19. Study-wide context: PBMCs, B-cell-depleted T cells, or T cells were the source of the cDNA or gDNA that made up the material.

The sequenced sample consisted of peripheral blood. The receptor's source is an elderly man with acute or convalescent COVID-19. The V and J genes are TRBV29-1 and TRBJ1-4; 9 bases are a match to TRBD1. The CDR3 loop is CSVGDRGINEKLFF. Here the CDR3 DNA reads TGCAGCGTTGGTGACAGGGGGATTAATGAAAAACTGTTTTTT. Combining the CDR3 with reference TRBV29-1 and TRBJ1-4 gives the whole variable domain SAVISQKPSRDICQRGTSLTIQCQVDSQVTMMFWYRQQPGQSLTLIATANQGSEATYESGFVIDKFPISRPNLTFSTLTVSNMSPEDSSIYLCSVGDRGINEKLFFGSGTQLSVL.